The TCR beta chain described here comes from a study of neurological immune-mediated disorders. Study-level points and caveats: Across subjects, expanded clones had no CDR3 amino acid sequences in common, pointing to private repertoires in all groups.

Trimming shortened V by 4 bases and J by 1 base, and 12 bases separated the two germline ends. The germline V gene has CDR1 SGHTA and CDR2 FQGNSA. The CDR3 contains 15 residues. With 10-nucleotide random UMIs, 5'RACE was used to make the cDNA. TCRdb re-called the 5' RACE reads through MiXCR, storing one row per CDR3 protein. This sample has 60,000 to 75,000 distinct CDR3 sequences, with roughly 9.8% found just once. Many counts were recorded for this clonotype. Its cognate antigen is unknown. Time point indicated: longitudinal time-point 2. PBMCs numbering 2 million and stored at -80 C yielded the unsorted libraries.

This chain links TRBV7-2 with TRBJ2-3; D may be TRBD2 (6 bases). This TCR was sampled from a man between 25 and 39 years old in good health. Sequencing used PBMCs. The DNA of the CDR3 is TGTGCCAGCAGCTCTACTAGCTATCGCACAGATACGCAGTATTTT. This sequence encodes CASSSTSYRTDTQYF.